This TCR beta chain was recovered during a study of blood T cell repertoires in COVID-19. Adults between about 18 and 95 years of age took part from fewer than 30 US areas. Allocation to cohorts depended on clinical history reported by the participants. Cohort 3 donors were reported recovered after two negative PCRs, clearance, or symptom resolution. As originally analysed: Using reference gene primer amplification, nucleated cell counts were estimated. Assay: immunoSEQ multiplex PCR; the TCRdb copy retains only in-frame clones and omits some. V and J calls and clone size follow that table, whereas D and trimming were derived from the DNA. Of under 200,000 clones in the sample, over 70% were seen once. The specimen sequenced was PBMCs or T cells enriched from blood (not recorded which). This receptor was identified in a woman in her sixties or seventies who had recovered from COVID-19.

CDR3 DNA: TGTGCCAGCAGCAACAGGCCTGAAGCTTTCTTT. Translating gives CASSNRPEAFF. This chain uses TRBV28 with TRBJ1-1, with D tentatively TRBD1 (5 bases). The germline gives CDR1 MDHEN, CDR2 SYDVKM. CDR3 size: 11 residues. V gave up 6 bases and J gave up 6 bases, with 8 bases separating them.